The 17 T cell receptor beta chains listed next were all sequenced from one sample in a study of OX40 agonist ivuxolimab in advanced cancers. The method was immunoSEQ multiplex PCR; TCRdb's version includes in-frame clones alone and lacks a portion of them. The sample lists about 62,000 clones; 75% to 85% were seen once. Sequencing used CD4+ or CD8+ T cells sorted from blood, obtained in a trial of the OX40 agonist ivuxolimab. These receptors were taken from an adult with an advanced solid tumor such as melanoma, head and neck, liver or kidney cancer.

The J gene is TRBJ2-3, the V gene TRBV5-1, with D tentatively TRBD2 (6 bases). Trimming removed 0 bases from V and 3 bases from J, with 11 bases in between. This CDR3 region has 15 residues. Per the germline V gene, CDR1 is SGHRS and CDR2 is YFSETQ. The CDR3: CASSLELADTDTQYF. As DNA, the CDR3 is TGCGCCAGCAGCTTGGAGTTAGCGGATACAGATACGCAGTATTTT. Full variable domain (rest looked up from reference TRBV5-1 and TRBJ2-3): KAGVTQTPRYLIKTRGQQVTLSCSPISGHRSVSWYQQTPGQGLQFLFEYFSETQRNKGNFPGRFSGRQFSNSRSEMNVSTLELGDSALYLCASSLELADTDTQYFGPGTRLTVL.

The rearrangement uses TRBV7-2 and TRBJ2-5, with TRBD2 identical over 7 bases. From germline, CDR1 is SGHTA and CDR2 FQGNSA. The CDR3 length is 14 residues. V lost 4 bases, J lost 6 bases, and 8 bases stayed unmatched. CDR3 residues: CASSSLAGAQTQYF. CDR3 bases: TGTGCCAGCAGCTCTTTGGCGGGAGCTCAGACCCAGTACTTC.

J is TRBJ2-7 and V is TRBV23-1, with 9 positions matching TRBD1. TRBV23-1 has ORF status, its function being uncertain. The CDR3 has 16 amino acids. V shed 0 bases, J shed 7 bases, and the junction held 10 bases outside the gene matches. The CDR3 nucleotides read TGCGCCAGCAGTCAATCAGAACAGGGGGCAGCGGGGGAGCAGTACTTC. Its translation is CASSQSEQGAAGEQYF.

The chain recombines TRBV28 with TRBJ2-7; 8 nucleotides line up with TRBD1. The CDR3 has 16 residues. Germline V gene lookup returns CDR1 MDHEN and CDR2 SYDVKM. With V trimmed by 5 bases and J by 0 bases, 9 bases remained unmatched. CDR3: CASSRRTGSSSYEQYF. Here the CDR3 DNA reads TGTGCCAGCAGTCGCCGGACAGGGTCGAGCTCCTACGAGCAGTACTTC.

The chain employs TRBV5-5 and TRBJ2-3; 10 bases are a match to TRBD1. J was trimmed by 4 bases and V by 4 bases; bases with no gene match: 6. The CDR3 covers 15 residues. Germline CDR1 and CDR2: SGHKS and YYEKEE (reference sequence). CDR3 nucleotide sequence: TGTGCCAGCAGCGGATACGGACAGGGGGCAGATACGCAGTATTTT. Its translation: CASSGYGQGADTQYF.

The chain is built from TRBV4-3 and TRBJ2-7, with TRBD1 as a possible D gene (6 bases). The CDR3 runs 14 residues. The V end lost 0 bases, the J end lost 0 bases, and 6 bases lay between the germline ends. Germline CDR1 is LGHNA and CDR2 is YSLEER. The CDR3: CASSQEDSSYEQYF. The DNA for the CDR3 is TGCGCCAGCAGCCAAGAGGACAGCTCCTACGAGCAGTACTTC.

This clone has only one observation. The chain uses TRBV5-6 and TRBJ2-3; 10 bases map to TRBD1. In germline, CDR1 is SGHDT, CDR2 YYEEEE. CDR3 length equals 14 residues. The V and J ends lost 2 bases and 4 bases, in that order; junction bases with no gene match: 1. This chain's CDR3 is CASSFGQGADTQYF. The CDR3 bases are TGTGCCAGCAGCTTCGGACAGGGGGCAGATACGCAGTATTTT.

The chain's CDR3 is CASSILGNYEQYF. The CDR3 nucleotides are TGTGCCAGTAGTATCCTGGGAAACTACGAGCAGTACTTC. The chain is built from TRBV19 and TRBJ2-7, with D hard to call. CDR3 length: 13 residues. The germline CDR1 and CDR2 sequences are LNHDA and SQIVND (reference sequence). V was pared by 3 bases and J by 3 bases, with 9 bases between.

V is TRBV29-1 and J is TRBJ2-6; 10 nucleotides agree with TRBD1. Germline lookup yields CDR1 SQVTM and CDR2 ANQGSEA. V shed 6 bases and J 0 bases; nucleotides not matched to a gene: 2. This CDR3 region has 15 residues. The CDR3 nucleotides are TGCAGCGTGGGACAGGGGAGCTCTGGGGCCAACGTCCTGACTTTC. Protein: CSVGQGSSGANVLTF.

The chain joins TRBV7-3 to TRBJ2-5, with TRBD1 matching over 7 bases. Germline V gene lookup returns CDR1 SGHTA and CDR2 FQGTGA. The CDR3 is made up of 13 amino acids. Trimming cost V 4 bases and J 3 bases; bases outside gene matches: 2. CDR3 sequence: CASSYDREETQYF. In DNA form, the CDR3 reads TGTGCCAGCAGCTACGACAGGGAAGAGACCCAGTACTTC.

This chain uses TRBV19 with TRBJ2-7, with D tentatively TRBD1 (7 bases). The V end lost 4 bases, the J end lost 6 bases, and 16 bases lay between the germline ends. The germline V gene encodes CDR1 LNHDA and CDR2 SQIVND (reference sequence). The CDR3 runs 14 residues. CDR3 DNA sequence: TGTGCCAGTAGTAGGACAGGTCAGGGACTCGAGCAGTACTTC. This encodes CASSRTGQGLEQYF.

The gene calls are TRBV27 and TRBJ1-1, with unresolved D. The CDR3 is made up of 14 amino acids. Trimming removed 5 bases at V and 3 bases at J, with 13 bases between. Germline lookup yields CDR1 MNHEY and CDR2 SMNVEV (reference sequence). CDR3 amino acids: CASSPGAFYTEAFF. The CDR3, as DNA: TGTGCCAGCAGTCCCGGCGCCTTCTACACTGAAGCTTTCTTT.

V is TRBV10-3 and J is TRBJ1-1, with 9 nucleotides matching TRBD1. Per germline, CDR1 ENHRY and CDR2 SYGVKD. The J segment lost 3 bases and the V segment lost 6 bases, leaving 8 bases of the junction unmatched. The CDR3 sequence is 15 residues long. For the CDR3, the DNA is TGTGCCATCAGGGGGGGATGGGACAGGGACACTGAAGCTTTCTTT. Amino acid sequence: CAIRGGWDRDTEAFF.

This clone has only a few counts. This sequence joins TRBV4-1 and TRBJ2-1; no reliable D call. CDR1 is MGHRA and CDR2 is YSYEKL in the germline V gene. This CDR3 spans 15 amino acids. The germline V and J ends were trimmed by 1 base and 7 bases, with 14 bases remaining between them. CDR3 protein: CASSQVPKLSNEQFF. CDR3 DNA sequence: TGCGCCAGCAGCCAAGTTCCAAAGTTATCTAATGAGCAGTTCTTC.

The chain carries TRBV28 and TRBJ2-1; 12 bases agree with TRBD1. CDR3 length: 17 residues. V shed 6 bases and J 8 bases; nucleotides not matched to a gene: 14. CDR1 and CDR2 from the germline V gene are MDHEN and SYDVKM. CDR3 DNA sequence: TGTGCCAGCAGCCTTGTGCCCGGGACAGGGGGCACCGATGAGCAGTTCTTC. Protein: CASSLVPGTGGTDEQFF.

The CDR3 bases are TGCGCCAGCAGCTCGCCCCGGGGGACTAGCGGCAGCTACGAGCAGTACTTC. Translation gives CASSSPRGTSGSYEQYF. The chain uses TRBV5-1 and TRBJ2-7; TRBD2 agrees at 11 bases. The CDR3 covers 17 residues. With V trimmed by 3 bases and J by 3 bases, 11 bases remained unmatched. In germline, CDR1 is SGHRS, CDR2 YFSETQ.

As for this clone: A read error may account for a junction end that differs from germline. The gene calls are TRBV7-9 and TRBJ1-2; no clear D gene. The CDR3 consists of 15 residues. Germline V CDR1 and CDR2: SEHNR, FQNEAQ (reference sequence). The CDR3 DNA sequence: TGCGCCAGCAGCCCCGCTATGGAGATTTTGGGAGGCTACACCTTC. Encoded protein: CASSPAMEILGGYTF.